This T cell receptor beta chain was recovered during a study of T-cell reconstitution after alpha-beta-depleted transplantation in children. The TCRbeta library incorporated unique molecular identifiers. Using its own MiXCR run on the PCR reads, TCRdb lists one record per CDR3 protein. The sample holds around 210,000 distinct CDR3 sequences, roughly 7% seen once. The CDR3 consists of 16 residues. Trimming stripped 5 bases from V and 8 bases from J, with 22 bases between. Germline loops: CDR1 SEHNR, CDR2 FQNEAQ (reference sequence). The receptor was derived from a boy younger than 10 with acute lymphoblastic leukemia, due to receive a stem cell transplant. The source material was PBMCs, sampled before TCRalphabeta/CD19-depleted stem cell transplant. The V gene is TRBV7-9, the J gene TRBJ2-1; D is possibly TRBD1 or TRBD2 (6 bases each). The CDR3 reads CASSPEGGRDLHEQFF. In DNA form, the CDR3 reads TGTGCCAGCAGCCCCGAGGGGGGCAGGGACCTCCATGAGCAGTTCTTC.